This T cell receptor beta chain is from a study of tumor-infiltrating T cells and Merkel cell polyomavirus. As for the study in general: The T cells studied were CD8+ and recognized the Merkel cell polyomavirus KLL epitope. Study results and limitations: Tumors with roughly 5-108 versus 0-3 unique KLL-specific clonotypes showed a significant MCC-specific survival advantage.

All patients' tumors stained robustly positive for Merkel cell polyomavirus Large T antigen by immunohistochemistry. Blood and/or cultured TIL held KLL-tetramer+ cells above 0.04% of CD8+ cells. All patients were Caucasian, median age around 65, range 50 to 77. This table comes from immunoSEQ multiplex PCR, and its TCRdb copy is limited to in-frame clones, with some not included. The sample lists roughly 3,000 clones, approximately 84% occurring once. This clone was picked up one time. Its target is not known. Source material: tumor tissue. The receptor was isolated from a man aged 50-60 years with Merkel cell carcinoma.

The CDR3 DNA reads TGTGCCATCAGTGAGCACGTCAGGGATGGCTACACCTTC. Translation gives CAISEHVRDGYTF. The rearrangement links TRBV10-3 to TRBJ1-2; D is possibly TRBD1 (5 bases). Germline CDR1 ENHRY, CDR2 SYGVKD. The germline V and J ends were trimmed by 2 bases and 6 bases, with 10 bases remaining between them. The CDR3 sequence is 13 residues long.